What follows are 30 T cell receptor beta chains derived from one specimen sequenced in a study of blood T cell repertoires in COVID-19. Generated by immunoSEQ multiplex PCR, the TCRdb table keeps only in-frame clones and is missing some. The sample has roughly 180,000 clones; about 88% are singletons. The sequenced sample was peripheral blood. These receptor sequences come from a man younger than 35 with acute or convalescent COVID-19.

The V and J genes are TRBV19 and TRBJ2-3, with 11 bases matching TRBD1. The CDR3 extends over 15 amino acids. Trimming removed 3 bases from V and 3 bases from J; junction bases left unmatched: 2. Germline CDR1 and CDR2: LNHDA and SQIVND (reference sequence). This CDR3 reads CASSMGQGVTDTQYF. CDR3 bases: TGTGCCAGTAGTATGGGACAGGGGGTAACAGATACGCAGTATTTT.

CDR3 in amino acids: CASTGLDDSYEQYF. The DNA of the CDR3 is TGTGCCAGCACAGGACTAGACGACTCCTACGAGCAGTACTTC. The chain is built from TRBV6-6 and TRBJ2-7; 7 positions agree with TRBD2. Trimming took 7 bases from V and 0 from J; bases not matched to a gene: 6. CDR1 and CDR2 (germline): MNHNY, SVGAGI (reference sequence). The CDR3 extends over 14 amino acids.

V usage is TRBV30 and J usage is TRBJ1-1, with D unclear. V lost 2 bases, J lost 1 base, and 8 bases lay in between. Germline V gene sequence: CDR1 GTSNPN, CDR2 SVGIG (reference sequence). The CDR3 runs to 13 residues. The CDR3 spells CAWSRTENTEAFF. For the CDR3, the DNA is TGTGCCTGGAGTAGAACAGAGAACACTGAAGCTTTCTTT.

This clone appeared a few times. This sequence joins TRBV30 and TRBJ2-7; a weak D match, TRBD1 (7 bases). Trimming removed 1 base at V and 5 bases at J, with 12 bases between. CDR1 is GTSNPN and CDR2 is SVGIG in the germline V gene (reference sequence). CDR3 length equals 13 residues. The DNA for the CDR3 is TGTGCCTGGAGTGGGGGCAGGGGGGACGAGCAGTACTTC. Translation: CAWSGGRGDEQYF. Variable domain in full (rest from reference TRBV30 and TRBJ2-7): SQTIHQWPATLVQPVGSPLSLECTVEGTSNPNLYWYRQAAGRGLQLLFYSVGIGQISSEVPQNLSASRPQDRQFILSSKKLLLSDSGFYLCAWSGGRGDEQYFGPGTRLTVT.

This chain uses TRBV19 with TRBJ2-1, with a tentative D call TRBD2 (5 bases). Germline V CDR1 and CDR2: LNHDA, SQIVND (reference sequence). The germline V and J ends were trimmed by 10 bases and 6 bases, with 10 bases remaining between them. This CDR3 spans 11 amino acids. CDR3 sequence (DNA): TGTGCCACGTCCGGGGTCAATGAGCAGTTCTTC. It codes for CATSGVNEQFF.

The chain uses TRBV10-1 and TRBJ1-5, with no clear D. The V gene lost 8 bases and the J gene lost 3 bases, with 14 bases spanning the gap. CDR1 is WNHNN, CDR2 SYGVQD, per germline (reference sequence). The length of the CDR3 is 14 residues. CDR3 region: CASASGQANQPQHF. In nucleotides, the CDR3 is TGCGCCAGCGCATCGGGTCAAGCCAATCAGCCCCAGCATTTT.

The gene calls are TRBV18 and TRBJ1-3; TRBD1 matches 7 bases. This CDR3 has 17 amino acids. Trimming removed 0 bases from V and 1 base from J; junction bases left unmatched: 6. Looked up from germline, CDR1 is KGHSH and CDR2 is LQKENI. The CDR3 sequence is CASSPPKGQSSGNTIYF. CDR3 DNA sequence: TGTGCCAGCTCACCACCGAAGGGACAGAGTTCTGGAAACACCATATATTTT. The full variable domain, rest sourced from reference TRBV18 and TRBJ1-3, is NAGVMQNPRHLVRRRGQEARLRCSPMKGHSHVYWYRQLPEEGLKFMVYLQKENIIDESGMPKERFSAEFPKEGPSILRIQQVVRGDSAAYFCASSPPKGQSSGNTIYFGEGSWLTVV.

The chain joins TRBV6-1 to TRBJ2-3, with 11 bases aligning to TRBD2. The CDR3 is 17 amino acids. Germline V lookup: CDR1 MNHNS, CDR2 SASEGT. The junction had 9 bases not matched to a gene; V was cut back by 1 base and J by 6 bases. The CDR3 sequence: CASSEGIAGGSLDTQYF. The CDR3 DNA reads TGTGCCAGCAGTGAAGGGATAGCGGGGGGGTCCCTTGATACGCAGTATTTT.

J is TRBJ1-3 and V is TRBV30; possibly TRBD1 for D (5 bases). CDR1 is GTSNPN, CDR2 SVGIG, per germline (reference sequence). The ends were cut back, 0 bases at V and 1 base at J, with 7 bases in the middle. CDR3 length equals 14 residues. The DNA for the CDR3 is TGTGCCTGGAGTGTCGGGGGGTCTGGAAACACCATATATTTT. Amino acid sequence: CAWSVGGSGNTIYF.

The chain joins TRBV29-1 to TRBJ2-1; 12 bases are shared with TRBD2. The CDR3 runs 23 residues. The germline CDR1 and CDR2 sequences are SQVTM and ANQGSEA. The ends lost 2 bases at V and 1 base at J; junction bases unmatched: 24. This chain's CDR3 is CSVEFLDRRARPSGGASYNEQFF. The CDR3, as DNA: TGCAGCGTTGAATTTTTGGACAGGCGGGCACGACCTAGCGGGGGGGCTTCCTACAATGAGCAGTTCTTC.

V is TRBV7-3 and J is TRBJ1-1, with a weak D call TRBD1 (5 bases). The CDR3 runs 15 residues. CDR1 and CDR2 from the germline V gene are SGHTA and FQGTGA. Trimming took off 1 base at V and 4 bases at J, with 13 bases between the two ends. The CDR3 bases are TGTGCCAGCAGCTTAAGAGCTCAGGGAGGCACTGAAGCTTTCTTT. Translating it yields CASSLRAQGGTEAFF.

DNA of the CDR3: TGCGCCAGCACCCTAGGCGGGACTAGCGGTACCGGGGAGCTGTTTTTT. Amino acid sequence: CASTLGGTSGTGELFF. The gene calls are TRBV5-1 and TRBJ2-2; TRBD2 aligns across 11 bases. This CDR3 has 16 residues. CDR1 is SGHRS and CDR2 is YFSETQ in the germline V gene. Unmatched junction bases numbered 9, after V lost 6 bases and J lost 5 bases.

The rearrangement uses TRBV5-4 and TRBJ2-1; D perhaps matches TRBD1 (5 bases). V gave up 0 bases and J gave up 3 bases, with 10 bases separating them. This CDR3 is 15 amino acids long. CDR1 is SGHNT, CDR2 YYREEE, per germline (reference sequence). The DNA for the CDR3 is TGTGCCAGCAGCTTGGGGGGCTTGGGCTACAATGAGCAGTTCTTC. This gives the protein CASSLGGLGYNEQFF.

The chain links TRBV6-5 to TRBJ2-1, with no clear D. The CDR3 is 11 residues long. V was clipped by 5 bases and J by 4 bases, with 3 bases between them. Germline loops: CDR1 MNHEY, CDR2 SVGAGI. DNA for the CDR3: TGTGCCAGCAGTCAGTACAATGAGCAGTTCTTC. This encodes CASSQYNEQFF.

The chain uses TRBV30 and TRBJ1-5, with 7 bases identical to TRBD1. After removal of 7 bases from V and 0 bases from J, the junction contained 6 bases not matched to a gene. Germline values: CDR1 GTSNPN, CDR2 SVGIG (reference sequence). The CDR3 has 14 residues. DNA of the CDR3: TGTGCCTACTCGGGACAGATTAGCAATCAGCCCCAGCATTTT. It is translated as CAYSGQISNQPQHF.

The chain is built from TRBV2 and TRBJ1-1; TRBD1 is a possible D gene (6 bases). The V and J ends lost 7 bases and 4 bases respectively, with 25 bases between them. The CDR3 length is 17 residues. Per the germline V gene, CDR1 is SNHLY and CDR2 is FYNNEI. CDR3 DNA: TGTGCCAGCAAATATAGGGGGTCAGACCTTCCGGGCACTGAAGCTTTCTTT. The encoded protein is CASKYRGSDLPGTEAFF.

The chain is built from TRBV7-8 and TRBJ1-1; perhaps TRBD1 as D (5 bases). The V end lost 5 bases, the J end lost 4 bases, and 17 bases lay between the germline ends. CDR3 size: 15 residues. The germline gives CDR1 SGHVS, CDR2 FQNEAQ. CDR3: CASSARQPLGTEAFF. The CDR3 coding sequence is TGTGCCAGCAGCGCCCGACAGCCCTTGGGCACTGAAGCTTTCTTT. Supplemented by reference TRBV7-8 and TRBJ1-1, the full variable domain reads GAGVSQSPRYKVAKRGQDVALRCDPISGHVSLFWYQQALGQGPEFLTYFQNEAQLDKSGLPSDRFFAERPEGSVSTLKIQRTQQEDSAVYLCASSARQPLGTEAFFGQGTRLTVV.

This chain joins TRBV2 and TRBJ2-5; 9 nucleotides match TRBD2. The J segment lost 2 bases and the V segment lost 5 bases, leaving 15 bases of the junction unmatched. In germline, CDR1 is SNHLY, CDR2 FYNNEI. This CDR3 is 18 amino acids long. The chain's CDR3 is CASSPDSSGGSLQETQYF. CDR3 bases: TGTGCCAGCAGTCCCGATTCCAGCGGGGGGTCCCTACAAGAGACCCAGTACTTC. The full variable domain, in which reference TRBV2 and TRBJ2-5 provide the parts outside the CDR3, is EPEVTQTPSHQVTQMGQEVILRCVPISNHLYFYWYRQILGQKVEFLVSFYNNEISEKSEIFDDQFSVERPDGSNFTLKIRSTKLEDSAMYFCASSPDSSGGSLQETQYFGPGTRLLVL.

The gene calls are TRBV5-1 and TRBJ1-4; D is unclear. V lost 2 bases and J lost 7, with 6 bases in between. Germline CDR1 SGHRS, CDR2 YFSETQ. The CDR3 runs 12 residues. CDR3 loop: CASSLHGEKLFF. Written as DNA, the CDR3 is TGCGCCAGCAGCTTACATGGTGAAAAACTGTTTTTT.

This chain uses TRBV6-5 with TRBJ1-2, with TRBD1 identical over 7 bases. The CDR3 contains 14 residues. In germline, CDR1 is MNHEY, CDR2 SVGAGI. V shed 5 bases and J 8 bases; nucleotides not matched to a gene: 11. The CDR3 region is CASSTRSDRRGYTF. Here the CDR3 DNA reads TGTGCCAGCAGTACAAGATCGGACAGGAGAGGCTACACCTTC.

CDR3 protein: CASSTGGTGTTDTQYF. The CDR3 DNA follows: TGCGCCAGCAGCACGGGGGGGACAGGGACCACAGATACGCAGTATTTT. The chain employs TRBV5-1 and TRBJ2-3; D possibly corresponds to TRBD1 (9 bases). The CDR3 covers 16 residues. V gave up 4 bases and J gave up 2 bases, with 17 bases separating them. The V gene's germline CDR1 is SGHRS and CDR2 YFSETQ.

This rearrangement joins TRBV12-2 to TRBJ2-7; TRBD1 is taken as the D call from the table, unchecked against the DNA. TRBV12-2 is termed a pseudogene. The CDR3 is made up of 13 amino acids. This CDR3 is CASRLVQGYEQYF. CDR3 bases: TGTGCAAGTCGCTTAGTACAGGGCTACGAGCAGTACTTC.

The chain combines TRBV6-5 with TRBJ2-5; TRBD1 matches at 8 bases. Germline lookup yields CDR1 MNHEY and CDR2 SVGAGI. V lost 2 bases and J lost 2; bases outside the gene matches: 7. The CDR3 contains 16 residues. The CDR3 DNA reads TGTGCCAGCAGTTACCAGGCAGGGGGCTTTCAAGAGACCCAGTACTTC. Its protein product is CASSYQAGGFQETQYF.

CDR3 residues: CAWSLQGTYGYTF. CDR3 in DNA: TGTGCCTGGAGTCTGCAGGGCACCTATGGCTACACCTTC. This chain connects TRBV30 to TRBJ1-2, with a possible D match to TRBD1 (5 bases). The V gene lost 2 bases and the J gene lost 4 bases, with 11 bases spanning the gap. The CDR3 is made up of 13 amino acids. Germline-derived CDR1 and CDR2 are GTSNPN and SVGIG (reference sequence).

The chain employs TRBV19 and TRBJ1-1; a weak D match, TRBD1 (6 bases). CDR1 LNHDA and CDR2 SQIVND come from the germline V gene (reference sequence). V was pared by 2 bases and J by 6 bases, with 10 bases between. The CDR3 covers 13 residues. CDR3 region: CASSIRTEAEAFF. CDR3 bases: TGTGCCAGTAGTATAAGGACAGAAGCTGAAGCTTTCTTT. The full variable domain, rest sourced from reference TRBV19 and TRBJ1-1, is DGGITQSPKYLFRKEGQNVTLSCEQNLNHDAMYWYRQDPGQGLRLIYYSQIVNDFQKGDIAEGYSVSREKKESFPLTVTSAQKNPTAFYLCASSIRTEAEAFFGQGTRLTVV.

The gene calls are TRBV7-9 and TRBJ2-1; no definite D call. Between the trimmed V and J ends, which lost 5 bases and 5 bases, there was a span of 16 bases. From germline, CDR1 is SEHNR and CDR2 FQNEAQ (reference sequence). This CDR3 contains 15 residues. Here the CDR3 DNA reads TGTGCCAGCAGCCCCAGTGGGCAGATTAACAATGAGCAGTTCTTC. It is translated as CASSPSGQINNEQFF.

V is TRBV28 and J is TRBJ2-2; 8 nucleotides match TRBD2. The CDR3 sequence is 15 residues long. CDR1 is MDHEN, CDR2 SYDVKM, per germline. Trimming at V came to 6 bases and at J to 4 bases, leaving 7 bases not matched to a gene. The CDR3 sequence is CASSQAGVSTGELFF. The CDR3 DNA reads as TGTGCCAGCAGCCAAGCGGGGGTGTCCACCGGGGAGCTGTTTTTT.

V usage is TRBV24-1 and J usage is TRBJ1-2, with D uncertain. This CDR3 contains 12 residues. Germline V gene data show CDR1 as KGHDR and CDR2 as SFDVKD. The V end was cut by 4 bases, the J end by 8 bases, with 10 bases between. CDR3 DNA: TGTGCCACCAGTGACGGACTGAGGGGCTACACCTTC. Its translation is CATSDGLRGYTF.

This clone was seen only a few times. The chain is built from TRBV19 and TRBJ1-6, with TRBD1 identical over 10 bases. The ends lost 9 bases at V and 7 bases at J; junction bases unmatched: 9. The germline V gene has CDR1 LNHDA and CDR2 SQIVND (reference sequence). The CDR3 spans 15 residues. In DNA, the CDR3 is TGTGCCAGCCAGGACAGGGGGTTATTAAATTCACCCCTCCACTTT. This sequence encodes CASQDRGLLNSPLHF.

The J gene is TRBJ2-3, the V gene TRBV7-8, with 7 bases matching TRBD1. The junction had 4 bases not matched to a gene; V was cut back by 5 bases and J by 5 bases. Germline values: CDR1 SGHVS, CDR2 FQNEAQ. The CDR3 is 13 residues long. The chain's CDR3 is CASSRQGKDTQYF. In nucleotides, the CDR3 is TGTGCCAGCAGCCGACAGGGAAAAGATACGCAGTATTTT.